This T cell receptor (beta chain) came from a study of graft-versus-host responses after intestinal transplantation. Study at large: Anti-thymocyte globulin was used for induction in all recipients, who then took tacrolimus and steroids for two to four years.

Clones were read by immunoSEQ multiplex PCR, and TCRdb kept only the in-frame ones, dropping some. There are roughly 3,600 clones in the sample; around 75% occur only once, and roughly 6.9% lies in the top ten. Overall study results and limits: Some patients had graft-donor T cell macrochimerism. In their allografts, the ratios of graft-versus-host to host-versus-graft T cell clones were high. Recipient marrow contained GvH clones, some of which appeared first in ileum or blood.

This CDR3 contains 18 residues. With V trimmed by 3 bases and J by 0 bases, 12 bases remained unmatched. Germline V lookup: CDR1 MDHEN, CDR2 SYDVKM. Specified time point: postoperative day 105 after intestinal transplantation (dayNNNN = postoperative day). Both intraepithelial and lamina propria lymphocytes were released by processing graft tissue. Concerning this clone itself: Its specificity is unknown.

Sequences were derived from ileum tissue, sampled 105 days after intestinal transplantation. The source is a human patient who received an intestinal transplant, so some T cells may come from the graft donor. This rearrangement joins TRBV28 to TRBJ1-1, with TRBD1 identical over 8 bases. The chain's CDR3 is CASSFTRGQVWVNTEAFF. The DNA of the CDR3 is TGTGCCAGCAGTTTTACCAGGGGGCAAGTTTGGGTGAACACTGAAGCTTTCTTT.